The 30 T cell receptor beta chains given below trace back to one sample, sequenced in a study of blood T cell repertoires in COVID-19. Here immunoSEQ multiplex PCR was the method, and the copy in TCRdb shows in-frame clones only, minus some. The sample has roughly 60,000 clones, around four fifths seen once. The sample was peripheral blood. The source of these receptors is a man in his thirties or forties with COVID-19, enrolled during active disease.

This sequence joins TRBV5-1 and TRBJ2-1; 10 bases align to TRBD2. V shed 6 bases and J 4 bases; nucleotides not matched to a gene: 7. The CDR3 sequence is 15 residues long. Germline V lookup: CDR1 SGHRS, CDR2 YFSETQ. The chain's CDR3 is CASKSGTSAYNEQFF. CDR3 nucleotides: TGCGCCAGCAAGTCCGGGACTAGCGCATACAATGAGCAGTTCTTC.

About this clone itself: Other nucleotide sequences in the sample specify the same CDR3. V gene TRBV3-1 (or the pseudogene TRBV3-2) combines with J gene TRBJ2-5, with TRBD2 identical over 13 bases. Germline CDR1 and CDR2: LGHDT and YNNKEL (reference sequence). This CDR3 has 17 amino acids. J gave up 0 bases and V 1 base, and 2 bases lay outside the gene matches. This CDR3 is CASSQGGLAGNQETQYF. The CDR3 nucleotides are TGTGCCAGCAGCCAAGGGGGACTAGCGGGGAACCAAGAGACCCAGTACTTC.

The chain links TRBV4-3 to TRBJ2-3; 9 nucleotides align to TRBD1. CDR1 and CDR2 from the germline V gene are LGHNA and YSLEER. This CDR3 is 17 amino acids long. Trimming at V came to 0 bases and at J to 5 bases, leaving 9 bases not matched to a gene. DNA for the CDR3: TGCGCCAGCAGCCAAGATCTTACAGGGGGCCGGGAAGATACGCAGTATTTT. Its translation is CASSQDLTGGREDTQYF.

V is TRBV5-3 and J is TRBJ2-7; TRBD1 agrees at 7 bases. TRBV5-3 is recorded as an ORF, its role being uncertain. With V trimmed by 7 bases and J by 2 bases, 9 bases remained unmatched. The CDR3 has 14 amino acids. This CDR3 reads CARDPGQKTYEQYF. CDR3 nucleotide sequence: TGTGCCAGAGATCCGGGACAGAAAACCTACGAGCAGTACTTC.

A few counts support this clone. The rearrangement uses TRBV6-6 and TRBJ1-2, with D perhaps TRBD1 (5 bases). Trimming left V 9 bases short and J 6 bases short, with 14 bases between. The CDR3 extends over 12 amino acids. Germline CDR1 and CDR2: MNHNY and SVGAGI (reference sequence). The CDR3 spells CASTGVSDGYTF. The CDR3 DNA follows: TGTGCCAGTACGGGGGTCTCCGATGGCTACACCTTC.

This clone was counted many times. This sequence joins TRBV6-5 and TRBJ2-1, with TRBD2 matching over 13 bases. J lost 8 bases, V lost 6 bases, and 7 bases had no gene match. Germline V gene data show CDR1 as MNHEY and CDR2 as SVGAGI. The CDR3 spans 15 residues. The CDR3, as DNA: TGTGCCAGCAGCCGGACTAGCGGGAGTGTCGATGAGCAGTTCTTC. Translation: CASSRTSGSVDEQFF.

This clone has more than one count but fewer than ten. The chain employs TRBV19 and TRBJ2-7; 7 bases line up with TRBD1. From germline, CDR1 is LNHDA and CDR2 SQIVND (reference sequence). This CDR3 spans 11 amino acids. With 7 bases clipped from V and 5 bases from J, the junction kept 2 bases outside the gene matches. The CDR3 region is CASTQGDEQYF. DNA for the CDR3: TGTGCCAGTACCCAGGGGGACGAGCAGTACTTC.

The V and J genes are TRBV7-9 and TRBJ2-1; D possibly corresponds to TRBD1 (7 bases). CDR3 length equals 18 residues. V lost 3 bases, J lost 5 bases, and 23 bases lay in between. Looked up from germline, CDR1 is SEHNR and CDR2 is FQNEAQ (reference sequence). CDR3 coding DNA: TGTGCCAGCAGCTTTTTAACAAGGGGGCCCGGGGGACACAATGAGCAGTTCTTC. Its translation: CASSFLTRGPGGHNEQFF. Filled out from reference TRBV7-9 and TRBJ2-1, the complete variable domain reads DTGVSQNPRHKITKRGQNVTFRCDPISEHNRLYWYRQTLGQGPEFLTYFQNEAQLEKSRLLSDRFSAERPKGSFSTLEIQRTEQGDSAMYLCASSFLTRGPGGHNEQFFGPGTRLTVL.

The gene calls are TRBV27 and TRBJ2-1; 8 nucleotides match TRBD2. Looked up from germline, CDR1 is MNHEY and CDR2 is SMNVEV (reference sequence). With V trimmed by 0 bases and J by 8 bases, 9 bases remained unmatched. The CDR3 consists of 16 residues. The CDR3 spells CASSLSLAGGFDEQFF. The CDR3 DNA is TGTGCCAGCAGTTTATCTCTGGCGGGAGGTTTCGATGAGCAGTTCTTC.

This chain links TRBV7-2 with TRBJ1-2; a weak D match, TRBD1 (6 bases). Germline CDR1 reads SGHTA; CDR2 reads FQGNSA. Trimming took 5 bases from V and 8 from J, leaving 12 bases between them. There are 12 residues in the CDR3. CDR3 DNA: TGTGCCAGCAGCACCTACAGGGACGGCTACACCTTC. As protein: CASSTYRDGYTF.

The chain employs TRBV18 and TRBJ1-1; TRBD1 is a possible D gene (6 bases). Germline V gives CDR1 KGHSH, CDR2 LQKENI. Trimming pared 2 bases from V and 3 bases from J, leaving 13 bases between. This CDR3 has 15 amino acids. CDR3 protein: CASSPLGAQDTEAFF. The CDR3 DNA reads as TGTGCCAGCTCACCATTGGGGGCGCAGGACACTGAAGCTTTCTTT.

This CDR3 is CASSLGTASTYEQYF. CDR3 sequence (DNA): TGTGCCAGCAGCCTTGGGACAGCCTCAACCTACGAGCAGTACTTC. The chain employs TRBV7-8 and TRBJ2-7; 7 bases are a match to TRBD1. The V gene end was trimmed by 5 bases and the J gene end by 2 bases; junction bases not matched to a gene: 9. There are 15 residues in the CDR3. Germline V gene lookup returns CDR1 SGHVS and CDR2 FQNEAQ.

With regard to this clone: Other DNA sequences in this sample translate to the same CDR3. The rearrangement joins TRBV5-1 to TRBJ2-7, with a possible D match to TRBD2 (6 bases). There are 14 residues in the CDR3. Germline CDR1 and CDR2: SGHRS and YFSETQ. V was clipped by 4 bases and J by 2 bases, with 13 bases between them. CDR3 in amino acids: CASSTDTGAYEQYF. CDR3 in DNA: TGCGCCAGCAGCACGGATACGGGAGCCTACGAGCAGTACTTC.

J is TRBJ1-6 and V is TRBV12-3 or TRBV12-4; D ambiguous. This CDR3 is 12 amino acids long. V was shortened by 7 bases and J by 6 bases, with 7 bases between the two germline ends. The CDR3 region has the DNA TGTGCCAGCACCCTGAGTAATTCACCCCTCCACTTT. Translated, it gives CASTLSNSPLHF.

The rearrangement links TRBV6-1 to TRBJ1-6, with D perhaps matching TRBD1 (6 bases). CDR1 MNHNS and CDR2 SASEGT come from the germline V gene. V lost 6 bases and J 9 bases, leaving 18 bases between the germline ends. The CDR3 is 15 residues long. CDR3 coding DNA: TGTGCCAGCAGGGAACACAGGGATTTAAGTTCACCCCTCCACTTT. Protein sequence: CASREHRDLSSPLHF.

The V and J genes are TRBV2 and TRBJ2-5, with TRBD1 as a possible D gene (5 bases). Trimming removed 9 bases from V and 5 bases from J, with 22 bases in between. The CDR3 sequence is 15 residues long. The germline V gene encodes CDR1 SNHLY and CDR2 FYNNEI. The CDR3 loop reads CASDSVPQGRETQYF. The CDR3 DNA reads TGTGCCAGTGACTCAGTTCCCCAGGGTCGCGAGACCCAGTACTTC.

J is TRBJ2-1 and V is TRBV7-2; 7 nucleotides match TRBD2. CDR1 and CDR2 from the germline V gene are SGHTA and FQGNSA. The CDR3 extends over 18 amino acids. The V segment lost 2 bases and the J segment 3 bases; nucleotides outside the gene matches: 13. CDR3 nucleotide sequence: TGTGCCAGCAGCTTATTTGGTTTATCTAGCGGCTTCTACAATGAGCAGTTCTTC. Its translation is CASSLFGLSSGFYNEQFF.

This clone has just a few counts. The CDR3 DNA reads TGCGCCAGCAGCCCCCCGAGAACAACTAATGAAAAACTGTTTTTT. It yields the protein CASSPPRTTNEKLFF. The chain joins TRBV4-1 to TRBJ1-4, with D unclear. This CDR3 has 15 residues. The germline gives CDR1 MGHRA, CDR2 YSYEKL. V lost 4 bases and J lost 0, with 9 bases in between.

The rearrangement links TRBV5-1 to TRBJ2-2; possible D gene TRBD1, 6 bases. Germline lookup yields CDR1 SGHRS and CDR2 YFSETQ. The CDR3 runs to 14 residues. The V and J ends lost 0 bases and 4 bases respectively, with 7 bases between them. The CDR3 sequence: CASSLEGVTGELFF. The CDR3 DNA sequence: TGCGCCAGCAGCTTGGAGGGGGTCACCGGGGAGCTGTTTTTT.

This chain joins TRBV7-2 and TRBJ2-7, with 12 bases identical to TRBD2. This CDR3 region has 16 residues. The junction had 7 bases not matched to a gene; V was cut back by 3 bases and J by 4 bases. Germline CDR1 SGHTA, CDR2 FQGNSA. CDR3 DNA: TGTGCCAGCAGCTTGGCGACTAGCGGGAGAGTTTACGAGCAGTACTTC. Its protein product is CASSLATSGRVYEQYF.

This chain links TRBV6-5 with TRBJ2-7; TRBD1 aligns across 9 bases. The V gene end was trimmed by 5 bases and the J gene end by 6 bases; junction bases not matched to a gene: 8. This CDR3 has 14 residues. Germline V lookup: CDR1 MNHEY, CDR2 SVGAGI. The CDR3 sequence: CASSRATGGGEQYF. The CDR3 DNA follows: TGTGCCAGCAGTCGCGCGACAGGGGGAGGCGAGCAGTACTTC.

The chain joins TRBV6-5 to TRBJ2-7; 8 nucleotides agree with TRBD2. The CDR3 covers 13 residues. The junction had 5 bases not matched to a gene; V was cut back by 6 bases and J by 4 bases. Germline V gene data show CDR1 as MNHEY and CDR2 as SVGAGI. CDR3 nucleotide sequence: TGTGCCAGCAGGTCGGGAGGGGTGTACGAGCAGTACTTC. Encoded protein: CASRSGGVYEQYF.

The rearrangement joins TRBV6-5 to TRBJ2-7; D gene unclear. The germline CDR1 and CDR2 sequences are MNHEY and SVGAGI. The CDR3 totals 14 residues. Trimming cost V 8 bases and J 0 bases, with 14 bases left between them. CDR3 sequence (DNA): TGTGCCAGCGGTTTAGCACGAGTCTCCTACGAGCAGTACTTC. Its translation is CASGLARVSYEQYF.

CDR3: CAANRGRDYGYTF. The CDR3 DNA follows: TGTGCCGCAAACAGGGGGCGCGACTATGGCTACACCTTC. This chain links TRBV6-6 with TRBJ1-2; 9 bases match TRBD1. The V and J ends lost 11 bases and 3 bases, in that order; junction bases with no gene match: 7. Germline loops: CDR1 MNHNY, CDR2 SVGAGI (reference sequence). The CDR3 runs 13 residues.

The rearrangement links TRBV19 to TRBJ2-3, with D unresolved. V was clipped by 6 bases and J by 2 bases, with 6 bases between them. This CDR3 has 12 amino acids. Germline V gene sequence: CDR1 LNHDA, CDR2 SQIVND (reference sequence). In nucleotides, the CDR3 is TGTGCCAGTAGCTTATCCACAGATACGCAGTATTTT. Translation: CASSLSTDTQYF.

The V and J genes are TRBV6-5 and TRBJ1-1; D might be TRBD1 (5 bases). There are 15 residues in the CDR3. CDR1 is MNHEY, CDR2 SVGAGI, per germline. Between the trimmed V and J ends, which lost 6 bases and 6 bases, there was a span of 20 bases. CDR3 sequence (DNA): TGTGCCAGCAGGGCGACAGTTGGGGCGTCGGCTGAAGCTTTCTTT. The encoded protein is CASRATVGASAEAFF.

This chain links TRBV7-2 with TRBJ2-2, with a tentative D call TRBD2 (6 bases). This CDR3 has 15 amino acids. V lost 4 bases and J 3 bases, leaving 12 bases between the germline ends. Germline CDR1 SGHTA, CDR2 FQGNSA. The CDR3 here is CASSWEAGYTGELFF. DNA for the CDR3: TGTGCCAGCAGCTGGGAGGCGGGTTACACCGGGGAGCTGTTTTTT.

This chain joins TRBV19 and TRBJ1-1, with TRBD1 matching 8 bases. The germline CDR1 and CDR2 sequences are LNHDA and SQIVND (reference sequence). This CDR3 is 13 amino acids long. V was clipped by 1 base and J by 11 bases; unmatched bases: 6. CDR3 nucleotides: TGTGCCAGTAGTATAGCAGGGGGCGTCGGGGCTTTCTTT. Translating gives CASSIAGGVGAFF.

The rearrangement links TRBV28 to TRBJ1-2; unclear D gene. This CDR3 is built from 14 residues. The germline gives CDR1 MDHEN, CDR2 SYDVKM. Trimming cost V 6 bases and J 4 bases, with 15 bases left between them. As DNA, the CDR3 is TGTGCCAGCAGCTTTACGGCAGGTGGCTATGGCTACACCTTC. It is translated as CASSFTAGGYGYTF.

This chain connects TRBV9 to TRBJ2-5, with D unclear. Trimming shortened V by 6 bases and J by 1 base, and 13 bases separated the two germline ends. CDR3 length: 14 residues. CDR1 is SGDLS and CDR2 is YYNGEE in the germline V gene. The CDR3 reads CASTSGAFQETQYF. The CDR3 nucleotides read TGTGCCAGCACCTCAGGCGCCTTCCAAGAGACCCAGTACTTC.